Listed below are T cell receptor beta chains from one sample, sequenced in a study of OX40 agonist ivuxolimab in advanced cancers. Libraries were prepared by immunoSEQ multiplex PCR; TCRdb keeps only in-frame clonotypes and omits some of them. The table includes more than 65,000 clones, approximately 92% detected once. Sequenced material: CD4+ or CD8+ T cells sorted from blood, taken in a trial of the OX40 agonist ivuxolimab. The receptors here all came from an adult with an advanced solid tumor such as melanoma, head and neck, liver or kidney cancer. Each CDR3 is given with its conserved first and last residue.

j_gene: TRBJ2-3; v_gene: TRBV9; CDR3aa: CASSVGGGLTDTQYF
j_gene: TRBJ1-6; v_gene: TRBV27; CDR3aa: CASSLSATNSPLHF
j_gene: TRBJ2-1; v_gene: TRBV7-8; CDR3aa: CASSLPLAGGPSYNEQFF
j_gene: TRBJ1-5; v_gene: TRBV19; CDR3aa: CASSIRDDQPQHF
j_gene: TRBJ1-2; v_gene: TRBV10-3; CDR3aa: CAISESKGAGANYGYTF
j_gene: TRBJ2-7; v_gene: TRBV11-2; CDR3aa: CASSSRTSGGPYEQYF
j_gene: TRBJ2-1; v_gene: TRBV2; CDR3aa: CASSPVLQGTLAYNEQFF
j_gene: TRBJ2-1; v_gene: TRBV6-5; CDR3aa: CASSPLAGGHNEQFF
j_gene: TRBJ1-5; v_gene: TRBV4-1; CDR3aa: CASSQRDGTPNQPQHF
j_gene: TRBJ2-1; v_gene: TRBV27; CDR3aa: CASSLVGTYNEQFF
j_gene: TRBJ1-1; v_gene: TRBV6-5; CDR3aa: CASSYSEGTTEAFF
j_gene: TRBJ2-1; v_gene: TRBV19; CDR3aa: CASSIASRVSGGAHEQFF
j_gene: TRBJ2-7; v_gene: TRBV12-5; CDR3aa: CASGLVAGGVYEQYF
j_gene: TRBJ1-6; v_gene: TRBV2; CDR3aa: CASSEVGTELLAPLHF
j_gene: TRBJ2-7; v_gene: TRBV4-1; CDR3aa: CASSQETGNPEQYF
j_gene: TRBJ2-1; v_gene: TRBV6-6; CDR3aa: CASRGESSYNEQFF
j_gene: TRBJ2-7; v_gene: TRBV11-2; CDR3aa: CASSPGTVLSYEQYF
j_gene: TRBJ1-1; v_gene: TRBV7-9; CDR3aa: CASSLQGAEAFF